Each of the 21 T cell receptor beta chains below was sequenced from the same sample in a study of blood T cell repertoires in COVID-19. Sequenced by immunoSEQ multiplex PCR; TCRdb stores in-frame clones only, minus some. The table has approximately 47,000 clones, 80% to 90% seen once. The source material was peripheral blood. The receptors originated from a human donor with active COVID-19. The donor label of this sample is uncertain.

The V call is TRBV6-2 or TRBV6-3, the J call TRBJ2-7, with D possibly TRBD1 on 5 matching bases. The CDR3 covers 12 residues. The germline V and J ends were trimmed by 2 bases and 4 bases, with 6 bases remaining between them. From germline, CDR1 is MNHEY and CDR2 SVGEGT. CDR3 bases: TGTGCCAGCAGTTACAAGGGGTACGAGCAGTACTTC. It translates to CASSYKGYEQYF.

The V and J genes are TRBV7-2 and TRBJ1-1; 9 nucleotides line up with TRBD1. The CDR3 has 14 residues. J was trimmed by 3 bases and V by 5 bases; bases with no gene match: 4. Germline V gene sequence: CDR1 SGHTA, CDR2 FQGNSA. CDR3 sequence reads: CASSPRQGDTEAFF. The CDR3 DNA follows: TGTGCCAGCAGCCCCCGACAGGGGGACACTGAAGCTTTCTTT.

V usage is TRBV7-2 and J usage is TRBJ1-6; 11 nucleotides line up with TRBD1. This CDR3 spans 15 amino acids. Germline loops: CDR1 SGHTA, CDR2 FQGNSA. The ends lost 4 bases at V and 6 bases at J; junction bases unmatched: 2. Here the CDR3 DNA reads TGTGCCAGCAGCTGGGGACAGGGGGGTAATTCACCCCTCCACTTT. It encodes CASSWGQGGNSPLHF. The full variable domain, its missing parts supplied by reference TRBV7-2 and TRBJ1-6, is GAGVSQSPSNKVTEKGKDVELRCDPISGHTALYWYRQSLGQGLEFLIYFQGNSAPDKSGLPSDRFSAERTGGSVSTLTIQRTQQEDSAVYLCASSWGQGGNSPLHFGNGTRLTVT.

This clone has a single count. The CDR3 loop reads CASRSVNRGHIQPQHF. CDR3 sequence (DNA): TGTGCCAGTAGAAGTGTGAACAGGGGGCATATTCAGCCCCAGCATTTT. The rearrangement joins TRBV19 to TRBJ1-5; 9 positions agree with TRBD1. CDR3 length equals 16 residues. The germline V gene encodes CDR1 LNHDA and CDR2 SQIVND (reference sequence). With V trimmed by 6 bases and J by 6 bases, 12 bases remained unmatched. Using reference TRBV19 and TRBJ1-5 for the parts outside the CDR3, the full variable domain is DGGITQSPKYLFRKEGQNVTLSCEQNLNHDAMYWYRQDPGQGLRLIYYSQIVNDFQKGDIAEGYSVSREKKESFPLTVTSAQKNPTAFYLCASRSVNRGHIQPQHFGDGTRLSIL.

The chain joins TRBV2 to TRBJ1-1, with D unclear. The CDR3 runs to 14 residues. Trimming stripped 7 bases from V and 4 bases from J, with 16 bases between. Germline V gene data show CDR1 as SNHLY and CDR2 as FYNNEI. CDR3 amino acids: CASTEFSGGTEAFF. The CDR3 region has the DNA TGTGCCAGCACCGAGTTCTCAGGAGGCACTGAAGCTTTCTTT.

This clone was seen only once. The V call is TRBV2, the J call TRBJ2-2; TRBD1 matches at 7 bases. J gave up 3 bases and V 5 bases, and 3 bases lay outside the gene matches. CDR1 is SNHLY and CDR2 is FYNNEI in the germline V gene. CDR3 size: 14 residues. The CDR3 region is CASSRDRYTGELFF. CDR3 DNA sequence: TGTGCCAGCAGTCGGGACAGATACACCGGGGAGCTGTTTTTT. The complete variable domain, with remaining parts taken from reference TRBV2 and TRBJ2-2, reads EPEVTQTPSHQVTQMGQEVILRCVPISNHLYFYWYRQILGQKVEFLVSFYNNEISEKSEIFDDQFSVERPDGSNFTLKIRSTKLEDSAMYFCASSRDRYTGELFFGEGSRLTVL.

This clone was seen a single time. The J gene is TRBJ2-6, the V gene TRBV29-1; D possibly corresponds to TRBD1 (5 bases). This CDR3 contains 16 residues. Germline V CDR1 and CDR2: SQVTM, ANQGSEA. V was clipped by 5 bases and J by 1 base, with 15 bases between them. CDR3 amino acids: CSVQTDISSGANVLTF. DNA for the CDR3: TGCAGCGTTCAGACGGACATCTCATCTGGGGCCAACGTCCTGACTTTC.

This chain joins TRBV19 and TRBJ1-1; TRBD1 agrees at 7 bases. The CDR3 spans 12 residues. V shed 6 bases and J 7 bases; nucleotides not matched to a gene: 5. Germline V gene data show CDR1 as LNHDA and CDR2 as SQIVND (reference sequence). The CDR3, as DNA: TGTGCCAGTAGGTTCCGGGACAGTGAAGCTTTCTTT. Its translation is CASRFRDSEAFF.

The chain carries TRBV27 and TRBJ2-7, with TRBD2 matching 13 bases. The CDR3 covers 16 residues. V was clipped by 4 bases and J by 2 bases; unmatched bases: 5. Germline V lookup: CDR1 MNHEY, CDR2 SMNVEV (reference sequence). The CDR3, as DNA: TGTGCCAGCAGTTCAACGGGACTAGCGGGACCCTACGAGCAGTACTTC. Protein sequence: CASSSTGLAGPYEQYF.

This clone was observed once. The J gene is TRBJ1-1, the V gene TRBV5-5, with D uncertain. This CDR3 is built from 14 residues. Germline CDR1 and CDR2: SGHKS and YYEKEE (reference sequence). The germline V and J ends were trimmed by 4 bases and 7 bases, with 17 bases remaining between them. CDR3 residues: CASSPEVGFGEAFF. CDR3 sequence (DNA): TGTGCCAGCAGCCCGGAGGTGGGTTTCGGTGAAGCTTTCTTT.

The chain recombines TRBV5-1 with TRBJ1-6; D perhaps matches TRBD1 (6 bases). V was pared by 0 bases and J by 5 bases, with 12 bases between. Per germline, CDR1 SGHRS and CDR2 YFSETQ. The CDR3 is made up of 16 amino acids. The CDR3 sequence: CASSLDRTENNSPLHF. For the CDR3, the DNA is TGCGCCAGCAGCTTGGACCGGACAGAAAATAATTCACCCCTCCACTTT.

This chain connects TRBV30 to TRBJ1-2, with D maybe TRBD1 (6 bases). The germline V and J ends were trimmed by 3 bases and 7 bases, with 21 bases remaining between them. CDR1 GTSNPN and CDR2 SVGIG come from the germline V gene (reference sequence). The CDR3 covers 15 residues. CDR3 nucleotide sequence: TGTGCCTGGAGAGACGTGGGGGCCCTCTCTGGTGGCTACACCTTC. Its protein product is CAWRDVGALSGGYTF.

The chain carries TRBV11-2 and TRBJ2-7, with TRBD2 matching over 11 bases. This CDR3 has 16 amino acids. Per the germline V gene, CDR1 is SGHAT and CDR2 is FQNNGV. J was trimmed by 0 bases and V by 1 base; bases with no gene match: 2. The CDR3 nucleotides are TGTGCCAGCAGCTTAGTAACTAGCGGGGGCTCCTACGAGCAGTACTTC. Protein: CASSLVTSGGSYEQYF.

This chain joins TRBV5-1 and TRBJ2-1; TRBD1 matches at 8 bases. V lost 5 bases to trimming and J lost 9 bases; unmatched junction nucleotides: 13. The CDR3 has 15 amino acids. CDR1 and CDR2 from the germline V gene are SGHRS and YFSETQ. CDR3 region: CASSYHLGQAGEQFF. CDR3 nucleotide sequence: TGCGCCAGCAGTTACCATTTGGGACAGGCCGGTGAGCAGTTCTTC.

The rearrangement links TRBV11-2 to TRBJ2-7; tentatively, D is TRBD2 (5 bases). The V gene lost 1 base and the J gene lost 2 bases, with 9 bases spanning the gap. CDR3 length: 14 residues. Germline V gives CDR1 SGHAT, CDR2 FQNNGV. CDR3 residues: CASSLGGSTYEQYF. The DNA of the CDR3 is TGTGCCAGCAGCTTAGGAGGGTCCACCTACGAGCAGTACTTC.

The chain employs TRBV9 and TRBJ2-1; 11 bases line up with TRBD2. The CDR3 totals 15 residues. In germline, CDR1 is SGDLS, CDR2 YYNGEE. V dropped 4 bases and J dropped 3; count of bases not matched to a gene: 3. The CDR3 sequence is CASSPGLAGYNEQFF. The CDR3 DNA reads as TGTGCCAGCAGCCCAGGACTAGCGGGCTACAATGAGCAGTTCTTC.

The rearrangement joins TRBV27 to TRBJ2-2, with 12 positions matching TRBD2. Germline loops: CDR1 MNHEY, CDR2 SMNVEV (reference sequence). This CDR3 region has 17 residues. Trimming took 5 bases from V and 2 from J; bases not matched to a gene: 6. CDR3 coding DNA: TGTGCCAGCAGTCCGTGGACTAGCGGGATCAACACCGGGGAGCTGTTTTTT. It yields the protein CASSPWTSGINTGELFF.

V is TRBV9 and J is TRBJ2-3, with TRBD2 as a possible D gene (6 bases). The CDR3 sequence is 16 residues long. The germline CDR1 and CDR2 sequences are SGDLS and YYNGEE. V was pared by 3 bases and J by 2 bases, with 16 bases between. This CDR3 is CASSARVGGYTDTQYF. The CDR3 region has the DNA TGTGCCAGCAGCGCCCGGGTGGGGGGTTACACAGATACGCAGTATTTT.

The V gene is TRBV7-9, the J gene TRBJ2-5; D is ambiguous. Trimming stripped 0 bases from V and 5 bases from J, with 13 bases between. The CDR3 has 15 residues. In germline, CDR1 is SEHNR, CDR2 FQNEAQ (reference sequence). The CDR3 coding sequence is TGTGCCAGCAGCTTAGCCGGTGCCCGTCGTGAGACCCAGTACTTC. It is translated as CASSLAGARRETQYF.

This clone was counted only a few times. The V gene is TRBV20-1, the J gene TRBJ2-7; 7 bases are shared with TRBD1. This CDR3 comprises 11 residues. CDR1 DFQATT and CDR2 SNEGSKA come from the germline V gene (reference sequence). Losses at the gene ends were 7 bases for V and 9 bases for J; bases not matched to a gene: 9. As DNA, the CDR3 is TGCAGTGTAGAGACAGGGAGTGGGCAGTACTTC. It codes for CSVETGSGQYF.

V is TRBV7-9 and J is TRBJ1-6; 9 bases fit TRBD1. CDR3 length: 15 residues. J gave up 8 bases and V 4 bases, and 6 bases lay outside the gene matches. Germline values: CDR1 SEHNR, CDR2 FQNEAQ (reference sequence). Here the CDR3 reads CASSSRGQGYSPLHF. The CDR3 nucleotides are TGTGCCAGCAGCTCGAGGGGACAGGGCTATTCACCCCTCCACTTT.